This TCR beta chain is drawn from a study of Ad26.COV2.S vaccination and SARS-CoV-2 variants. Study observations and caveats: People who got the vaccine had more spike-specific TCR breadth than people who got placebo. Total T cell responses were possibly underestimated by TCR breadth and depth analyses. People who got the vaccine or the placebo had similar non-spike TCR breadth.

Concerning this clone: The antigen remains unidentified.

Trimming stripped 4 bases from V and 3 bases from J, with 9 bases between. The CDR3 has 12 amino acids. Per the germline V gene, CDR1 is GTSNPN and CDR2 is SVGIG (reference sequence). Libraries were prepared by immunoSEQ multiplex PCR; TCRdb keeps only in-frame clonotypes and omits some of them. The repertoire consists of 150,000 to 200,000 clones, with approximately 88% occurring once and the leading ten covering 5.9%. This chain uses TRBV30 with TRBJ1-2; possibly TRBD1 for D (5 bases). Sequenced here: peripheral blood, sampled after recovery from COVID-19. The receptor was derived from a human donor who had recovered from COVID-19. The DNA for the CDR3 is TGTGCCTGGACCAGGGAGGACTATGGCTACACCTTC. It yields the protein CAWTREDYGYTF. The full variable domain, with the rest looked up from reference TRBV30 and TRBJ1-2, is SQTIHQWPATLVQPVGSPLSLECTVEGTSNPNLYWYRQAAGRGLQLLFYSVGIGQISSEVPQNLSASRPQDRQFILSSKKLLLSDSGFYLCAWTREDYGYTFGSGTRLTVV.